The 9 T cell receptor beta chains below were found in one sample sequenced in a study of blood T cell repertoires in COVID-19. TCRdb's copy holds only in-frame clones and misses some; the assay was immunoSEQ multiplex PCR. The data show roughly 500,000 clones, 80% to 90% seen once. The sample taken for sequencing was peripheral blood. All receptors derive from a young man with COVID-19, enrolled during active disease.

In its sample, this clone was seen once. The chain recombines TRBV19 with TRBJ1-1; no reliable D call. V dropped 10 bases and J dropped 5 bases, with 17 bases sitting between them. This CDR3 is 13 amino acids long. The V gene's germline CDR1 is LNHDA and CDR2 SQIVND (reference sequence). The CDR3 nucleotides read TGTGCCACCATAGCCCCCCTCGGGACTGAAGCTTTCTTT. This sequence encodes CATIAPLGTEAFF.

The chain employs TRBV7-6 and TRBJ2-3; TRBD2 is a possible D gene (5 bases). Looked up from germline, CDR1 is SGHVS and CDR2 is FNYEAQ. V lost 1 base to trimming and J lost 1 base, with 15 bases between them. This CDR3 contains 17 residues. CDR3 sequence (DNA): TGTGCCAGCAGCTTAGAAGGAGGCCGGGCGGGCACAGATACGCAGTATTTT. Translated: CASSLEGGRAGTDTQYF.

The V call is TRBV6-5, the J call TRBJ1-4; TRBD1 is a possible D gene (5 bases). V was clipped by 6 bases and J by 0 bases, with 11 bases between them. The CDR3 is made up of 15 amino acids. Per germline, CDR1 MNHEY and CDR2 SVGAGI. CDR3 sequence reads: CASRPTGATNEKLFF. The CDR3, as DNA: TGTGCCAGCAGGCCCACAGGTGCAACTAATGAAAAACTGTTTTTT.

The V and J genes are TRBV2 and TRBJ1-1; D remains unclear. The V gene lost 2 bases and the J gene lost 10 bases, with 11 bases spanning the gap. The CDR3 length is 12 residues. Germline loops: CDR1 SNHLY, CDR2 FYNNEI. The CDR3 nucleotides read TGTGCCAGCAGTGAAAGAAACGGCGGAGCTTTCTTT. This translates into CASSERNGGAFF.

J is TRBJ2-7 and V is TRBV6-6; 8 positions agree with TRBD1. CDR3 length: 13 residues. From germline, CDR1 is MNHNY and CDR2 SVGAGI (reference sequence). Trimming took 6 bases from V and 7 from J; bases not matched to a gene: 8. This chain's CDR3 is CASRSGGVGEQYF. Written as DNA, the CDR3 is TGTGCCAGCAGGTCAGGGGGCGTGGGAGAGCAGTACTTC.

A word on this clone: Different DNA sequences within this sample yield the same CDR3. This chain uses TRBV6-6 with TRBJ1-4, with D unclear. This CDR3 region has 14 residues. The V end was cut by 6 bases, the J end by 0 bases, with 8 bases between. Germline-derived CDR1 and CDR2 are MNHNY and SVGAGI (reference sequence). This CDR3 is CASSPSATNEKLFF. CDR3 bases: TGTGCCAGCAGCCCTTCTGCAACTAATGAAAAACTGTTTTTT.

The chain joins TRBV6-5 to TRBJ1-2; D possibly corresponds to TRBD1 (6 bases). V lost 0 bases to trimming and J lost 4 bases, with 15 bases between them. This CDR3 spans 16 amino acids. Per germline, CDR1 MNHEY and CDR2 SVGAGI. In DNA, the CDR3 is TGTGCCAGCAGTTACTCCCAGGGCACAGGGATCTATGGCTACACCTTC. This codes for CASSYSQGTGIYGYTF.

The J gene is TRBJ2-1, the V gene TRBV7-9; D gene ambiguous. This CDR3 has 13 amino acids. V was trimmed by 3 bases and J by 4 bases, leaving 7 bases between them. The V gene's germline CDR1 is SEHNR and CDR2 FQNEAQ (reference sequence). In DNA, the CDR3 is TGTGCCAGCAGCTTGAGGCAGTACAATGAGCAGTTCTTC. This codes for CASSLRQYNEQFF.

The chain joins TRBV19 to TRBJ2-1, with 14 nucleotides matching TRBD2. CDR3 length: 16 residues. Germline V gene lookup returns CDR1 LNHDA and CDR2 SQIVND (reference sequence). J was trimmed by 6 bases and V by 5 bases; bases with no gene match: 6. The CDR3 protein is CASSVLGTSGSNEQFF. CDR3 sequence (DNA): TGTGCCAGTAGTGTCCTAGGGACTAGCGGGAGCAATGAGCAGTTCTTC.